This T cell receptor (beta chain) was identified in a study of blood T cell repertoires in COVID-19. Study-wide background: COVID-19 samples, acute and convalescent, were from the United States, Italy and Spain. T cells, B-cell-depleted T cells, or PBMCs supplied cDNA or gDNA.

In the study's own analysis: Amplification of reference gene primers provided the estimated nucleated cell counts. Sequencing used immunoSEQ multiplex PCR; TCRdb keeps in-frame clones, though not all of them. V and J calls and clone size are given by that table; D and trimming were obtained from the DNA. The table includes about 240,000 clones, around four fifths detected once. This TCR was sampled from a man aged 25 to 40 who had recovered from COVID-19. Sequenced input: peripheral blood.

CDR3 region: CASSLQVGSTDTQYF. CDR3 nucleotides: TGTGCCAGCAGCCTACAGGTTGGGAGCACAGATACGCAGTATTTT. The gene calls are TRBV6-4 and TRBJ2-3, with a possible D match to TRBD1 (5 bases). CDR1 MRHNA and CDR2 SNTAGT come from the germline V gene. This CDR3 contains 15 residues. V lost 6 bases to trimming and J lost 0 bases, with 13 bases between them.